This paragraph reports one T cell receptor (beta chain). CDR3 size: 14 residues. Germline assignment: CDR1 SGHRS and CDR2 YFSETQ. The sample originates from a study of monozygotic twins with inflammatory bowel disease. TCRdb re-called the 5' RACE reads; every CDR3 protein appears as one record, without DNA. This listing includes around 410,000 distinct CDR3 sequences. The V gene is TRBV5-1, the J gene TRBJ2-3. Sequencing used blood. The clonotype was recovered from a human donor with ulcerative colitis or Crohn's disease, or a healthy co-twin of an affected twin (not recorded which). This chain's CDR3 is CASKSIGGTDTQYF. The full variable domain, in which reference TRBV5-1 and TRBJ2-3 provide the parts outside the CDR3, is KAGVTQTPRYLIKTRGQQVTLSCSPISGHRSVSWYQQTPGQGLQFLFEYFSETQRNKGNFPGRFSGRQFSNSRSEMNVSTLELGDSALYLCASKSIGGTDTQYFGPGTRLTVL.